This TCR beta chain derives from a study of blood T cell repertoires in COVID-19. Study context: Acute and convalescent COVID-19 specimens originated in the United States, Italy and Spain. From T cells, B-cell-depleted T cells, or PBMCs came the material, which was cDNA or gDNA.

Those enrolled in Seattle joined during active infection and were followed longitudinally afterward. The CDR3 has 14 amino acids. The V and J ends lost 0 bases and 11 bases respectively, with 17 bases between them. Germline CDR1 SGHDT, CDR2 YYEEEE. The authors' processing: Estimation of nucleated cell counts relied on the amplification of reference gene primers. TCRdb keeps only in-frame clones here, not all; method: immunoSEQ multiplex PCR. D and trimming come from the DNA, and the V and J calls and clone size come from that table. The data contain roughly 69,000 clones, 84% of them singletons. This clonotype was sampled from a man aged 45-65 years with COVID-19, enrolled during active disease. The sample consisted of peripheral blood. V is TRBV5-6 and J is TRBJ1-2; the D gene is possibly TRBD1 (5 bases). The CDR3 spells CASSLGETGTSYTF. CDR3 nucleotide sequence: TGTGCCAGCAGCTTGGGCGAAACAGGCACCTCATACACCTTC.